The clone carrying this T cell receptor (beta chain) was counted between two and nine times. The antigen remains unidentified. Unique molecular identifiers were used to barcode this TCRbeta library. TCRdb passed the PCR reads through MiXCR, listing each CDR3 protein once. This sample has about 340,000 distinct CDR3 sequences; roughly 15% occur once, and the top ten carry around 38%. This sample stems from a study of T-cell reconstitution after alpha-beta-depleted transplantation in children. General observations from the study: A year post-transplant, T-cell counts and diversity derived mostly from newly produced T cells. Several hundred expanded graft clones reportedly were the source of alpha-beta T cells about two months after transplant.

After removal of 3 bases from V and 8 bases from J, the junction contained 10 bases not matched to a gene. The length of the CDR3 is 15 residues. Per germline, CDR1 DFQATT and CDR2 SNEGSKA (reference sequence). This material consisted of PBMCs, mostly from graft donor cells, taken 360 days after TCRalphabeta/CD19-depleted stem cell transplant. The sequence came from a male patient under 10 years old who had a stem cell transplant for acute lymphoblastic leukemia, so the T cells may come from the graft donor. V and J are TRBV20-1 and TRBJ2-1; 10 bases map to TRBD2. In DNA, the CDR3 is TGCAGTGCTAGCGACGGGACTAGCGTGATCGATGAGCAGTTCTTC. Encoded protein: CSASDGTSVIDEQFF.